The T cell receptor (beta chain) described here comes from a study of spatial heterogeneity in lung cancer. The CDR3 loop spans 15 amino acids. Germline-derived CDR1 and CDR2 are MNHNS and SASEGT. J was trimmed by 4 bases and V by 2 bases; bases with no gene match: 5. In this sample, this clonotype turned up many times. Each CDR3 protein gets one entry after TCRdb re-called the 5' RACE reads with MiXCR. The table includes tens of thousands of distinct CDR3 sequences, roughly 10% detected once. Time point of the sample: sample taken at primary tumor resection. Unsorted whole RNA samples from tumor, nontumor lung or frozen PBMC were sequenced.

The sequence was obtained from a male donor with early-stage non-small cell lung cancer. This sequence joins TRBV6-1 and TRBJ1-1; TRBD1 matches 9 bases. The material sequenced was PBMCs, taken at surgery. CDR3 in amino acids: CASSELTGGITEAFF. In DNA form, the CDR3 reads TGTGCCAGCAGTGAACTGACAGGGGGAATCACTGAAGCTTTCTTT.